A few counts support the clone carrying this T cell receptor beta chain. What it recognizes is unknown. Germline-derived CDR1 and CDR2 are LGHNA and YSLEER. V lost 0 bases and J lost 4, with 12 bases in between. The CDR3 has 15 amino acids. This record belongs to a study of identical twins. A universal primer site arose from template switching, and cDNA bore unique molecular identifiers. TCRdb re-analysed the 5' RACE reads in MiXCR, keeping a single row per CDR3 protein. Among around 240,000 distinct CDR3 sequences listed, roughly a tenth were seen once. Regarding the study as a whole: Zero-insertion analyses were open to partial confounding by invariant MAIT and iNKT cells. Cross-sectional statistical analysis, not tracking of the same donors, underpinned the conclusions. Insertions were reduced in abundant cord blood beta clonotypes but not in memory repertoires.

The receptor comes from a middle-aged man in good health. The chain combines TRBV4-3 with TRBJ2-5; D gene unclear. Sequencing was carried out using memory T cells sorted from blood. CDR3 sequence reads: CASSQDRWDGETQYF. The CDR3 nucleotides are TGCGCCAGCAGCCAAGATCGTTGGGATGGAGAGACCCAGTACTTC.